This TCR beta chain was recorded in a study of cytomegalovirus exposure and HLA in healthy donors. The PCR ran on 60 Vbeta and 13 Jbeta primers. Only in-frame clones appear in the TCRdb table, and some are missing; sequencing was by immunoSEQ multiplex PCR. The data show about 120,000 clones, with around 72% seen just once and approximately 9.6% held by the top ten. Germline values: CDR1 ENHRY, CDR2 SYGVKD. The CDR3 is 15 amino acids. J was trimmed by 4 bases and V by 4 bases; bases with no gene match: 5. This sequence originates from a woman in her forties or fifties in good health and CMV-seropositive. Sequencing used PBMCs. This chain links TRBV10-3 with TRBJ1-2; 11 nucleotides line up with TRBD1. CDR3 region: CAISATGTGGYGYTF. The DNA for the CDR3 is TGTGCCATCAGTGCGACCGGGACAGGGGGCTATGGCTACACCTTC.